This TCR beta chain was identified in a study of T cell responses to AZD1222 COVID-19 vaccine. Study-wide points: Nearly half of spike-specific TCRs reportedly target unmutated variant regions. Clonal diversity was possibly underestimated, and the donors were mostly white British, with more females. In all cases, repertoires were sampled only after the peak T cell response.

Measured with immunoSEQ multiplex PCR; TCRdb has only the in-frame clones, and not every one. Of fewer than 110,000 clones in the sample, about 93% were seen once. About this clone itself: Its cognate antigen is unknown.

Looked up from germline, CDR1 is MGHRA and CDR2 is YSYEKL. CDR3 length equals 14 residues. The V end lost 0 bases, the J end lost 6 bases, and 8 bases lay between the germline ends. The J gene is TRBJ2-2, the V gene TRBV4-1; D is unclear. This receptor was taken from an adult in good health. The sequencing used peripheral blood, collected on day 0 of AZD1222 vaccination. The CDR3 protein is CASSQERVPGELFF. The DNA of the CDR3 is TGCGCCAGCAGCCAAGAGAGAGTACCCGGGGAGCTGTTTTTT.